A single sample gave rise to the 6 T cell receptor beta chains below, sequenced in a study of diagnostic markers for celiac disease. With the reads reprocessed, TCRdb shows one record per CDR3 protein and no DNA. This sample's clone table lists roughly 1,500 distinct CDR3 sequences. What was sequenced was either unsorted cells or a sorted T cell fraction (not recorded which). Receptors were obtained from a human donor. This table probably holds off-target reads from a library built for another chain.

CDR3 in amino acids: CSARAIGGGLAGGRPYEQYF. V usage is TRBV20-1 and J usage is TRBJ2-7; checking the TCRdb D call of TRBD2 is not possible without DNA. Per germline, CDR1 DFQATT and CDR2 SNEGSKA (reference sequence). This CDR3 contains 20 residues.

The J gene is TRBJ1-1, the V gene TRBV27. This CDR3 has 12 residues. Germline V gives CDR1 MNHEY, CDR2 SMNVEV (reference sequence). CDR3 in amino acids: CASSSGLTEAFF.

The chain joins TRBV11-2 to TRBJ2-2; TCRdb gives TRBD2 as the D gene, but with no DNA this cannot be confirmed. This CDR3 region has 13 residues. The V gene's germline CDR1 is SGHAT and CDR2 FQNNGV. The CDR3 spells CASSPSGAGELFF.

The chain employs TRBV20-1 and TRBJ2-3. The CDR3 is made up of 14 amino acids. Germline V CDR1 and CDR2: DFQATT, SNEGSKA (reference sequence). The CDR3 is CSARKTFLTDTQYF.

V usage is TRBV5-1 and J usage is TRBJ2-1; TCRdb picks TRBD1, but there is no DNA to check that call. From germline, CDR1 is SGHRS and CDR2 YFSETQ. The CDR3 consists of 16 residues. The CDR3 loop reads CASNPLPGQGGNEQFF.

The chain joins TRBV7-9 to TRBJ1-2. The germline V gene has CDR1 SEHNR and CDR2 FQNEAQ (reference sequence). This CDR3 has 15 residues. This CDR3 reads CASSLDVGRPYGYTF.